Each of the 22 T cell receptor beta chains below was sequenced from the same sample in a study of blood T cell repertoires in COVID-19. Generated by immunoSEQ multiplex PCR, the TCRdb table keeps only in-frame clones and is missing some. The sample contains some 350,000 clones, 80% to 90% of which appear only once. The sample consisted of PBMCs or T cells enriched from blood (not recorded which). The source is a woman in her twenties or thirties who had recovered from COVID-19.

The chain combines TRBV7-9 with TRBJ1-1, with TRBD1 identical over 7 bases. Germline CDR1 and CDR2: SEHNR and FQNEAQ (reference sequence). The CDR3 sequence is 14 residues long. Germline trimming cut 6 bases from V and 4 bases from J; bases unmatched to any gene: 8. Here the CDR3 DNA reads TGTGCCAGCAGAACAAAGACAGGGCCCACTGAAGCTTTCTTT. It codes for CASRTKTGPTEAFF.

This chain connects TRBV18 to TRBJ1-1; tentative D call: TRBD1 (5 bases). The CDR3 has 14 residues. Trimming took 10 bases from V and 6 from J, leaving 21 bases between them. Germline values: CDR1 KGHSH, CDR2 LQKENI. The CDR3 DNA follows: TGTGCCACCCTTCCGAGCGGGGGATTCCCTGAAGCTTTCTTT. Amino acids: CATLPSGGFPEAFF.

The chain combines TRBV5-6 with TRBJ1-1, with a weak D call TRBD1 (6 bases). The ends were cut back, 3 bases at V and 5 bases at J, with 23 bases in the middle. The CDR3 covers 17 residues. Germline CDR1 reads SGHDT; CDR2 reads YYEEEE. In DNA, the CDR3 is TGTGCCAGCAGCTCGATGGAGAGCTACAGGGAAGGGACTGAAGCTTTCTTT. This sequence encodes CASSSMESYREGTEAFF. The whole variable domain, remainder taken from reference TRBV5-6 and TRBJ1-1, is DAGVTQSPTHLIKTRGQQVTLRCSPKSGHDTVSWYQQALGQGPQFIFQYYEEEERQRGNFPDRFSGHQFPNYSSELNVNALLLGDSALYLCASSSMESYREGTEAFFGQGTRLTVV.

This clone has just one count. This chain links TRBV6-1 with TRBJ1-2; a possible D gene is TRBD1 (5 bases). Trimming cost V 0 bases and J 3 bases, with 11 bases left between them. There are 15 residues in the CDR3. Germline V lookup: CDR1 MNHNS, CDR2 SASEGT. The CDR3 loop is CASSEAGREYYGYTF. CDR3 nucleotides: TGTGCCAGCAGTGAAGCGGGCAGGGAATACTATGGCTACACCTTC.

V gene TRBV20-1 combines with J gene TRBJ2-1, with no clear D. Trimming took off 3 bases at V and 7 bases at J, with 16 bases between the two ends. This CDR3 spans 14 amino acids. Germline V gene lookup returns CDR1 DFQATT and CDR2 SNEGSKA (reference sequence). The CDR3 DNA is TGCAGTGCTAGTTCCTGGGCTGTGTGGAATGAGCAGTTCTTC. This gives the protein CSASSWAVWNEQFF.

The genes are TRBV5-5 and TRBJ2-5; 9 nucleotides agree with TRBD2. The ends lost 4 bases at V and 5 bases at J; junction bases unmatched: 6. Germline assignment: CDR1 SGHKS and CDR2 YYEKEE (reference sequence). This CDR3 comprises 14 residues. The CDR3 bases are TGTGCCAGCAGCGGGGTAGCGGGGGAGGAGACCCAGTACTTC. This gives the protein CASSGVAGEETQYF.

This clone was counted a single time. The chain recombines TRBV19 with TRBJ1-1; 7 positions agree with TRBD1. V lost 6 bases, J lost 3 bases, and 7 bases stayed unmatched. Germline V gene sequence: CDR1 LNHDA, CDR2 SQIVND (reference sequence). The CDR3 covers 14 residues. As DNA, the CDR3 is TGTGCCAGTAGCTTAGGGGGACAGTACACTGAAGCTTTCTTT. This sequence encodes CASSLGGQYTEAFF.

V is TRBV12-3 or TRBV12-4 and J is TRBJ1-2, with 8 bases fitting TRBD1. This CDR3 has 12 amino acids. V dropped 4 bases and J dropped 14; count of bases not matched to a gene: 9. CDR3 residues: CASSWGTGLPTF. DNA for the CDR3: TGTGCCAGCAGTTGGGGGACAGGCCTACCAACCTTC.

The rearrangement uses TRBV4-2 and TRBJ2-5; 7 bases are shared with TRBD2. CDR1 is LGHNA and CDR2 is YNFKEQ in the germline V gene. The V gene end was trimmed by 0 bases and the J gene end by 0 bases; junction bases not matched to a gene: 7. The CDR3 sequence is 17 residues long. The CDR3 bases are TGTGCCAGCAGCCAAGATGTTGCGGGAGCCCACCAAGAGACCCAGTACTTC. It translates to CASSQDVAGAHQETQYF.

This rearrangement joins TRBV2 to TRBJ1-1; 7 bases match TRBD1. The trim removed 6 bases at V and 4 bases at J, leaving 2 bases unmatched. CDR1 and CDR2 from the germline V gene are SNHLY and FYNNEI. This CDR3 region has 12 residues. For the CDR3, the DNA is TGTGCCAGCAGCAGGGGGTTCACTGAAGCTTTCTTT. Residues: CASSRGFTEAFF. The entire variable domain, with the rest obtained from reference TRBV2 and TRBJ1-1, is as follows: EPEVTQTPSHQVTQMGQEVILRCVPISNHLYFYWYRQILGQKVEFLVSFYNNEISEKSEIFDDQFSVERPDGSNFTLKIRSTKLEDSAMYFCASSRGFTEAFFGQGTRLTVV.

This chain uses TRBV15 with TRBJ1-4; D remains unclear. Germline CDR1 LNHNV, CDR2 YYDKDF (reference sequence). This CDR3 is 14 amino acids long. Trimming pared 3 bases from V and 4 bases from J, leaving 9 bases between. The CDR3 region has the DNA TGTGCCACCAGCAGCGGCGGGGATAATGAAAAACTGTTTTTT. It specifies CATSSGGDNEKLFF.

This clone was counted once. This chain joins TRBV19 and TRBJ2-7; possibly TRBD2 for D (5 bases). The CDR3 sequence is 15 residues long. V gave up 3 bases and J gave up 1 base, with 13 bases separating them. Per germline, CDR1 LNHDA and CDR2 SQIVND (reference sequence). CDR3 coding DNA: TGTGCCAGTAGTATTTCCGGGATTTTTTCCTACGAGCAGTACTTC. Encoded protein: CASSISGIFSYEQYF. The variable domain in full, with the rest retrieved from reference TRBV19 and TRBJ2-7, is DGGITQSPKYLFRKEGQNVTLSCEQNLNHDAMYWYRQDPGQGLRLIYYSQIVNDFQKGDIAEGYSVSREKKESFPLTVTSAQKNPTAFYLCASSISGIFSYEQYFGPGTRLTVT.

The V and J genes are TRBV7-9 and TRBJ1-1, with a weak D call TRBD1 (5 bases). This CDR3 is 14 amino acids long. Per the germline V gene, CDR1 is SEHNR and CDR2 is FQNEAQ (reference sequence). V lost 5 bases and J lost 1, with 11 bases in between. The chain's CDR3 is CASSRGIKNTEAFF. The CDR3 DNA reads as TGTGCCAGCAGCCGGGGGATTAAGAACACTGAAGCTTTCTTT.

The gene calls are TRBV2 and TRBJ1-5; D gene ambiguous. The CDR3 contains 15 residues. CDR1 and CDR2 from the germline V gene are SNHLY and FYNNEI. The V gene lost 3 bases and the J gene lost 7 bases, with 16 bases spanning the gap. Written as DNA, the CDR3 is TGTGCCAGCAGTGACGAGGAGGTGCAGTACCAGCCCCAGCATTTT. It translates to CASSDEEVQYQPQHF.

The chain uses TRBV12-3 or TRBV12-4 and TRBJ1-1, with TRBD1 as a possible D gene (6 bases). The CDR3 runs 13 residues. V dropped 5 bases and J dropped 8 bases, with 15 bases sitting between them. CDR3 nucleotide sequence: TGTGCCAGCAGTAAACTCCGACAGGACGAAGCTTTCTTT. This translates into CASSKLRQDEAFF.

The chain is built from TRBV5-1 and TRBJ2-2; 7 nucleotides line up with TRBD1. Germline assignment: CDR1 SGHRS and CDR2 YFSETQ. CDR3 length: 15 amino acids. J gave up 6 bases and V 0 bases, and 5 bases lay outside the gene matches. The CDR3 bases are TGCGCCAGCAGCTTGGCCGAGGGGGCCCCCGGGGAGCTGTTTTTT. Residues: CASSLAEGAPGELFF.

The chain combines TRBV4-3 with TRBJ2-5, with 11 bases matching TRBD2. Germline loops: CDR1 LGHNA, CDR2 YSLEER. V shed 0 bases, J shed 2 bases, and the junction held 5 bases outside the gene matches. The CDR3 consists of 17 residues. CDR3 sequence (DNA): TGCGCCAGCAGCCAAGAATGGGGACTAGCGGCACAAGAGACCCAGTACTTC. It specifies CASSQEWGLAAQETQYF.

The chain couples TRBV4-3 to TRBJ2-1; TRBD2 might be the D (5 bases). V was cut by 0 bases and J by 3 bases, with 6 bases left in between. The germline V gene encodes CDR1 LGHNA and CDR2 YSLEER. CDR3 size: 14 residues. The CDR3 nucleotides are TGCGCCAGCAGCCAAGATCGGGGCTACAATGAGCAGTTCTTC. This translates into CASSQDRGYNEQFF.

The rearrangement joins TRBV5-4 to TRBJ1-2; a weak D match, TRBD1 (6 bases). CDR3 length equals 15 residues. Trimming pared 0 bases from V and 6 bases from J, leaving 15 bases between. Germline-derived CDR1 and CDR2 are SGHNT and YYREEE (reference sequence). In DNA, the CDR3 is TGTGCCAGCAGCTTGGCGTGGGGGCGCGTGGATGGCTACACCTTC. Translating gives CASSLAWGRVDGYTF.

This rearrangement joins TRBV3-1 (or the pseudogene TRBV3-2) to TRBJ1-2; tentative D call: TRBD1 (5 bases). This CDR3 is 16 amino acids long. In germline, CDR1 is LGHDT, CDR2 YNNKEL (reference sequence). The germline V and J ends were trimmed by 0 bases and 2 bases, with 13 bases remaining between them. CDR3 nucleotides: TGTGCCAGCAGCCAAGAGGGAGGGGCGCTCAACTATGGCTACACCTTC. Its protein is CASSQEGGALNYGYTF.

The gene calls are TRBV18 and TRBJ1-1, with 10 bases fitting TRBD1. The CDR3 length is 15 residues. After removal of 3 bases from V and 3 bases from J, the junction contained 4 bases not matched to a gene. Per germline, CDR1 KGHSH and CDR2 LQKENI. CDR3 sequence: CASSPTGTGDTEAFF. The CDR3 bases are TGTGCCAGCTCACCTACCGGGACAGGGGACACTGAAGCTTTCTTT.

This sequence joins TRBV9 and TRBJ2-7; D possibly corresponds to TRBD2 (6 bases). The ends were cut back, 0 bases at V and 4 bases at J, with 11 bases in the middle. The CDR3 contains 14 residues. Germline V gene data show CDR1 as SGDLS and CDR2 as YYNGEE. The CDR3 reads CASSVGLGGYEQYF. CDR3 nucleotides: TGTGCCAGCAGCGTAGGCCTTGGAGGGTACGAGCAGTACTTC.